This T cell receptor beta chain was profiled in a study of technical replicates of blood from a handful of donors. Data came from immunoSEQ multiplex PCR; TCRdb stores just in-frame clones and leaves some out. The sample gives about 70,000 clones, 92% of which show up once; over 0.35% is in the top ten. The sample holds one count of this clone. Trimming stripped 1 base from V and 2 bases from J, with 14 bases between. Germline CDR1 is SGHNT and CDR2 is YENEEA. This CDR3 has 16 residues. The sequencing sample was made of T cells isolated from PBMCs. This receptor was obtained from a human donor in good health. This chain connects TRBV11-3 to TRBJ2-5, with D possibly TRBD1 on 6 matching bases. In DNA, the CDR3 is TGTGCCAGCAGCTTAGTCTGGACAGAGAATCAAGAGACCCAGTACTTC. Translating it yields CASSLVWTENQETQYF.